This T cell receptor (beta chain) was observed in a study of T cells in Graves' hyperthyroidism and ophthalmopathy. Study-wide background: Initial diagnosis, before any treatment, was when peripheral blood was collected.

This clonotype was seen repeatedly, ten times or more. The target antigen is unknown. The junction departs from the called germline gene at one end, perhaps through a read error. Study observations and caveats: Separating ophthalmopathy from stable hyperthyroidism was achieved by a 13 V-J model. Ophthalmopathy was model-predicted a median roughly six months pre-onset. Most thyroid clonotypes expanded above 0.001 were also detected in blood.

Amplified TCR beta CDR3 regions derived from RNA transcripts. RT-PCR in the first round (using the HTBI primer set) targeted the TCR CDR3. TCRdb fed the multiplex PCR reads into MiXCR, producing one record per CDR3 protein. This table holds 750,000 to 950,000 distinct CDR3 sequences, 38% found once. The CDR3 covers 12 residues. Sequencing was done on a sample of blood. The sequence was collected from a man aged 18 to 30 with Graves' hyperthyroidism. The gene calls are TRBV12-3 or TRBV12-4 and TRBJ1-5; D not certain. DNA of the CDR3: TGTGCCAGCAGCTTAGAAAATCAGCCCCAGCATTTT. Its protein product is CASSLENQPQHF.